What follows are 26 T cell receptor beta chains derived from one specimen sequenced in a study of cytomegalovirus exposure and HLA in healthy donors. Vbeta (60) and Jbeta (13) primers were used in the PCR. Only in-frame clones appear in the TCRdb table, and some are missing; sequencing was by immunoSEQ multiplex PCR. The sample lists 150,000 to 200,000 clones; roughly 85% were seen once. Sequencing used PBMCs. All receptors derive from a woman aged 40 to 49 in good health and CMV-seronegative.

The chain couples TRBV6-1 to TRBJ1-2; 7 nucleotides agree with TRBD1. Germline lookup yields CDR1 MNHNS and CDR2 SASEGT. V was pared by 7 bases and J by 7 bases, with 12 bases of the junction left unmatched. This CDR3 has 14 residues. CDR3 DNA: TGTGCCAGCATGGCCACCTCAGGGGGACTTGGCTACACCTTC. Translating gives CASMATSGGLGYTF.

CDR3 DNA: TGTGCCTGGGGGTCGCGGGAGGAGGGGCCAGCCAAAAACATTCAGTACTTC. It is translated as CAWGSREEGPAKNIQYF. This sequence joins TRBV30 and TRBJ2-4, with TRBD2 identical over 8 bases. J lost 0 bases, V lost 5 bases, and 12 bases had no gene match. Germline CDR1 reads GTSNPN; CDR2 reads SVGIG (reference sequence). This CDR3 region has 17 residues.

The chain recombines TRBV28 with TRBJ1-4; 7 positions match TRBD1. CDR1 and CDR2 (germline): MDHEN, SYDVKM. The V segment lost 3 bases and the J segment 3 bases; nucleotides outside the gene matches: 10. This CDR3 spans 17 amino acids. The CDR3, as DNA: TGTGCCAGCAGTTTTCCTTCACGACAGGGCTCTAATGAAAAACTGTTTTTT. It is translated as CASSFPSRQGSNEKLFF.

The rearrangement joins TRBV7-8 to TRBJ1-2, with 10 bases matching TRBD1. J gave up 6 bases and V 1 base, and 11 bases lay outside the gene matches. CDR3 length equals 17 residues. Germline CDR1 SGHVS, CDR2 FQNEAQ. CDR3 nucleotides: TGTGCCAGCAGCTTAGAACCTGACAGGGGGCGACGGGATGGCTACACCTTC. Its translation is CASSLEPDRGRRDGYTF.

The chain joins TRBV4-1 to TRBJ1-2, with 8 bases matching TRBD1. Germline V gene sequence: CDR1 MGHRA, CDR2 YSYEKL. This CDR3 region has 16 residues. V dropped 0 bases and J dropped 5; count of bases not matched to a gene: 8. Here the CDR3 reads CASSQERAGGRYGYTF. For the CDR3, the DNA is TGCGCCAGCAGCCAAGAACGGGCAGGGGGCCGGTATGGCTACACCTTC.

This chain connects TRBV29-1 to TRBJ2-1, with TRBD2 matching 10 bases. In germline, CDR1 is SQVTM, CDR2 ANQGSEA. The junction had 11 bases not matched to a gene; V was cut back by 0 bases and J by 12 bases. The CDR3 is 15 amino acids. CDR3 bases: TGCAGCGTTGAAGACCCCAGCGGGAGGGCCTTAGGGCAGTTCTTC. The encoded protein is CSVEDPSGRALGQFF.

This clone was observed a few times. The rearrangement joins TRBV29-1 to TRBJ1-2; tentatively, D is TRBD1 (6 bases). Germline assignment: CDR1 SQVTM and CDR2 ANQGSEA. CDR3 length: 14 residues. Trimming stripped 6 bases from V and 5 bases from J, with 19 bases between. The CDR3: CSVYDQGNWYGYTF. The DNA for the CDR3 is TGCAGCGTATACGACCAGGGGAACTGGTATGGCTACACCTTC.

The chain employs TRBV7-9 and TRBJ2-5, with TRBD2 matching 9 bases. The CDR3 totals 16 residues. The ends lost 5 bases at V and 1 base at J; junction bases unmatched: 8. The germline V gene encodes CDR1 SEHNR and CDR2 FQNEAQ (reference sequence). The chain's CDR3 is CASSPFAGGLQETQYF. For the CDR3, the DNA is TGTGCCAGCAGCCCCTTCGCGGGAGGGCTCCAAGAGACCCAGTACTTC.

Concerning this clone: Compared with germline, one end of the junction differs, possibly owing to a read error. This rearrangement joins TRBV2 to TRBJ2-7, with 8 bases fitting TRBD2. CDR3 length: 13 residues. Germline V gene data show CDR1 as SNHLY and CDR2 as FYNNEI. The CDR3 nucleotides are TGTGCCAGCAGTGAAGAACTGGGGAGCGGGGGAGGGTTC. Amino acids: CASSEELGSGGGF.

A note on this clone: The germline gene is not matched at one end of the junction; a read error may be the cause. The genes are TRBV7-9 and TRBJ2-2, with D possibly matching TRBD1 (6 bases). The CDR3 spans 16 residues. The germline gives CDR1 SEHNR, CDR2 FQNEAQ (reference sequence). The CDR3 DNA reads as TGTTCCAGCAGCTTAGGGGGAGCTTTGAACACCGGGGAGCTGTTTTTT. Residues: CSSSLGGALNTGELFF.

The chain couples TRBV21-1 to TRBJ2-7; the D call TRBD2 from the table was never checked on the DNA. TRBV21-1 has pseudogene status. The CDR3 length is 15 residues. As DNA, the CDR3 is TGTGCCAGCAGAACGCCGGGACTAGCGGCCTACGAGCAGTACTTC. Its translation: CASRTPGLAAYEQYF.

The chain is built from TRBV2 and TRBJ2-1, with TRBD2 matching 11 bases. The CDR3 runs to 16 residues. Germline lookup yields CDR1 SNHLY and CDR2 FYNNEI. The J segment lost 7 bases and the V segment lost 7 bases, leaving 12 bases of the junction unmatched. CDR3 sequence: CASTVILAGVSNEQFF. The CDR3 DNA follows: TGTGCCAGCACAGTCATACTAGCGGGAGTCAGTAATGAGCAGTTCTTC.

This clone has only one observation. The chain is built from TRBV2 and TRBJ2-3, with D possibly TRBD1 on 5 matching bases. Germline V gene data show CDR1 as SNHLY and CDR2 as FYNNEI. Trimming took off 7 bases at V and 0 bases at J, with 14 bases between the two ends. CDR3 size: 15 residues. CDR3 protein: CASTLDTSSTDTQYF. The CDR3 nucleotides are TGTGCCAGCACCCTGGACACGTCTAGCACAGATACGCAGTATTTT.

This clone was detected only once. The J gene is TRBJ2-3, the V gene TRBV9; 9 nucleotides match TRBD1. This CDR3 has 16 amino acids. Trimming removed 3 bases from V and 4 bases from J; junction bases left unmatched: 9. Germline CDR1 SGDLS, CDR2 YYNGEE. CDR3 in amino acids: CASSATGTGTPDTQYF. The CDR3 region has the DNA TGTGCCAGCAGCGCGACCGGGACAGGGACCCCAGATACGCAGTATTTT.

Here the CDR3 DNA reads TGCGCCAGCAGCTCGTCCGGGACAGATAACACTGAAGCTTTCTTT. Amino acids: CASSSSGTDNTEAFF. The V call is TRBV5-1, the J call TRBJ1-1, with 7 bases identical to TRBD1. The J segment lost 2 bases and the V segment lost 3 bases, leaving 7 bases of the junction unmatched. The CDR3 is made up of 15 amino acids. Germline V gene lookup returns CDR1 SGHRS and CDR2 YFSETQ.

This clone showed up just a few times. This rearrangement joins TRBV6-5 to TRBJ1-1, with 7 bases matching TRBD1. CDR3 length equals 13 residues. Losses at the gene ends were 4 bases for V and 5 bases for J; bases not matched to a gene: 4. From germline, CDR1 is MNHEY and CDR2 SVGAGI. The DNA of the CDR3 is TGTGCCAGCAGTTTTCCGGGACAGACTGAAGCTTTCTTT. This codes for CASSFPGQTEAFF.

The chain carries TRBV6-1 and TRBJ1-1; D may be TRBD1 (6 bases). The V end lost 3 bases, the J end lost 1 base, and 9 bases lay between the germline ends. The V gene's germline CDR1 is MNHNS and CDR2 SASEGT. The CDR3 spans 14 residues. The CDR3 sequence is CASSEGHRNTEAFF. CDR3 DNA: TGTGCCAGCAGTGAGGGACACAGGAACACTGAAGCTTTCTTT.

The chain is built from TRBV7-2 and TRBJ1-2; 9 positions match TRBD1. CDR3 size: 13 residues. Trimming took 4 bases from V and 7 from J; bases not matched to a gene: 4. Germline-derived CDR1 and CDR2 are SGHTA and FQGNSA. The CDR3 coding sequence is TGTGCCAGCAGCTCCACAGGGGGCGGTGGCTACACCTTC. This translates into CASSSTGGGGYTF.

This chain connects TRBV28 to TRBJ1-1; D is perhaps TRBD1 (6 bases). Trimming stripped 2 bases from V and 4 bases from J, with 11 bases between. This CDR3 spans 14 amino acids. Germline V lookup: CDR1 MDHEN, CDR2 SYDVKM. This CDR3 reads CASSLVGGATEAFF. The DNA of the CDR3 is TGTGCCAGCAGTTTAGTGGGGGGGGCCACTGAAGCTTTCTTT.

This clone was picked up a small number of times. The chain uses TRBV6-1 and TRBJ1-4; a possible D gene is TRBD1 (5 bases). V lost 5 bases, J lost 6 bases, and 13 bases lay in between. Germline V CDR1 and CDR2: MNHNS, SASEGT. The length of the CDR3 is 14 residues. CDR3 in DNA: TGTGCCAGCAGTCGCGACAGAAGGGATGAAAAACTGTTTTTT. This sequence encodes CASSRDRRDEKLFF.

The J gene is TRBJ1-2, the V gene TRBV7-9; D ambiguous. This CDR3 is built from 15 residues. The germline CDR1 and CDR2 sequences are SEHNR and FQNEAQ (reference sequence). Trimming cost V 8 bases and J 4 bases, with 20 bases left between them. DNA of the CDR3: TGTGCCAGCCCCGCCGGAGGTCGGGCGTCCTATGGCTACACCTTC. Translation: CASPAGGRASYGYTF.

This clone appeared a single time. The chain recombines TRBV6-1 with TRBJ2-7; 10 bases agree with TRBD1. Trimming removed 10 bases from V and 3 bases from J; junction bases left unmatched: 9. Germline V gene sequence: CDR1 MNHNS, CDR2 SASEGT. The CDR3 is 14 residues long. The CDR3 coding sequence is TGTGCCAACTCGGGGGGACAGGGGAACTACGAGCAGTACTTC. Its protein product is CANSGGQGNYEQYF.

V is TRBV28 and J is TRBJ2-7, with 8 positions matching TRBD1. This CDR3 has 14 residues. Germline trimming cut 3 bases from V and 9 bases from J; bases unmatched to any gene: 10. CDR1 MDHEN and CDR2 SYDVKM come from the germline V gene. The CDR3 region is CASSFNTGGRVQYF. The CDR3, as DNA: TGTGCCAGCAGTTTTAATACAGGGGGAAGGGTGCAGTACTTC.

This clone was counted at least ten times. This rearrangement joins TRBV5-6 to TRBJ1-2; no firm D call. The germline V and J ends were trimmed by 0 bases and 4 bases, with 7 bases remaining between them. Germline CDR1 reads SGHDT; CDR2 reads YYEEEE. CDR3 size: 13 residues. The CDR3 nucleotides are TGTGCCAGCAGCTTGGGTGCACTCTATGGCTACACCTTC. It yields the protein CASSLGALYGYTF.

This clone was counted between two and nine times. One end of the junction does not line up with germline, which may come from a read error. The chain recombines TRBV6-1 with TRBJ2-1, with 9 positions matching TRBD1. The germline V gene has CDR1 MNHNS and CDR2 SASEGT. This CDR3 spans 11 amino acids. The CDR3 region has the DNA TGTGCCAGCAGTGAAGGGGACAGGGCAGTCTTC. Translated, it gives CASSEGDRAVF.

The gene calls are TRBV18 and TRBJ2-2, with TRBD1 as a possible D gene (6 bases). The ends were cut back, 1 base at V and 1 base at J, with 10 bases in the middle. The CDR3 is made up of 16 amino acids. Germline V gene data show CDR1 as KGHSH and CDR2 as LQKENI. CDR3 loop: CASSPLSGQNTGELFF. DNA of the CDR3: TGTGCCAGCTCACCACTTTCGGGACAGAACACCGGGGAGCTGTTTTTT.